Listed below are T cell receptor beta chains from one sample, sequenced in a study of CD8 T cells in ankylosing spondylitis. TCRdb reprocessed the 5' RACE reads with MiXCR, giving one entry per CDR3 protein. Of roughly 180,000 distinct CDR3 sequences listed, more than 9% are singletons. Sequences were obtained from blood, either unsorted or a sorted T cell fraction (not recorded which). All receptors derive from a male donor with ankylosing spondylitis or in good health (not recorded which). Both conserved end residues are part of each CDR3. A D gene is named only where the DNA matches it firmly. Expanded clones are given a class, and other clones once, few, many or no size at all.

v_gene: TRBV12-3/TRBV12-4; d_gene: TRBD1; j_gene: TRBJ1-4; abundance: many; CDR3aa: CASSHRGLVNEKLFF; CDR3nt: TGTGCCAGCAGTCACAGGGGGCTAGTTAATGAAAAACTGTTTTTT
v_gene: TRBV6-1; d_gene: TRBD2; j_gene: TRBJ2-1; abundance: many; CDR3aa: CASTTSGGYNEQFF; CDR3nt: TGTGCCAGCACAACTAGCGGGGGGTACAATGAGCAGTTCTTC
v_gene: TRBV7-9; d_gene: TRBD1; j_gene: TRBJ1-1; abundance: many; CDR3aa: CASSLAEGQGVTEAFF; CDR3nt: TGTGCCAGCAGCTTAGCTGAGGGACAGGGGGTGACTGAAGCTTTCTTT
v_gene: TRBV12-3/TRBV12-4; d_gene: NA; j_gene: TRBJ2-1; abundance: many; CDR3aa: CASSQGGFYNEQFF; CDR3nt: TGTGCCAGCAGTCAAGGGGGGTTCTACAATGAGCAGTTCTTC
v_gene: TRBV7-8; d_gene: NA; j_gene: TRBJ2-7; abundance: few; CDR3aa: CASSLRRIQQKNYEQYF; CDR3nt: TGTGCCAGCAGCTTGAGAAGAATACAGCAGAAGAATTACGAGCAGTACTTC
v_gene: TRBV7-6; d_gene: NA; j_gene: TRBJ2-7; abundance: many; CDR3aa: CASSSRYSYEQYF; CDR3nt: TGTGCCAGCAGCTCCCGATACTCCTACGAGCAGTACTTC
v_gene: TRBV11-2; d_gene: TRBD2; j_gene: TRBJ2-1; abundance: many; CDR3aa: CASSQGLALSQFF; CDR3nt: TGTGCCAGCAGCCAGGGACTAGCGTTGAGTCAGTTCTTC
v_gene: TRBV7-2; d_gene: NA; j_gene: TRBJ2-5; abundance: few; CDR3aa: CASSFERETQYF; CDR3nt: TGTGCCAGCAGCTTCGAACGAGAGACCCAGTACTTC
v_gene: TRBV6-5; d_gene: NA; j_gene: TRBJ2-5; abundance: many; CDR3aa: CASRSSWGAETQYF; CDR3nt: TGTGCCAGCAGGTCCTCTTGGGGCGCGGAGACCCAGTACTTC
v_gene: TRBV12-3/TRBV12-4; d_gene: NA; j_gene: TRBJ2-3; abundance: many; CDR3aa: CASSFQVTDTQYF; CDR3nt: TGTGCCAGCAGTTTCCAGGTCACAGATACGCAGTATTTT
v_gene: TRBV20-1; d_gene: NA; j_gene: TRBJ2-5; abundance: many; CDR3aa: CSARDGAGAETQYF; CDR3nt: TGCAGTGCTAGAGATGGGGCAGGGGCAGAGACCCAGTACTTC
v_gene: TRBV14; d_gene: NA; j_gene: TRBJ1-4; abundance: NA; CDR3aa: CASSQDPGRGINEKLFF; CDR3nt: TGTGCCAGCAGCCAAGACCCAGGGAGGGGAATTAATGAAAAACTGTTTTTT
v_gene: TRBV6-5; d_gene: NA; j_gene: TRBJ1-4; abundance: many; CDR3aa: CASSYSTPDKGNEKLFF; CDR3nt: TGTGCCAGCAGTTACTCGACCCCAGACAAGGGTAATGAAAAACTGTTTTTT
v_gene: TRBV3-1; d_gene: NA; j_gene: TRBJ2-1; abundance: many; CDR3aa: CASSQARGNEQFF; CDR3nt: TGTGCCAGCAGCCAAGCCAGGGGTAATGAGCAGTTCTTC
v_gene: TRBV5-1; d_gene: TRBD2; j_gene: TRBJ2-5; abundance: many; CDR3aa: CASSRSGTSQETQYF; CDR3nt: TGCGCCAGCAGCCGATCCGGGACTAGTCAAGAGACCCAGTACTTC
v_gene: TRBV15; d_gene: NA; j_gene: TRBJ2-7; abundance: many; CDR3aa: CATSRGSRGEQYF; CDR3nt: TGTGCCACCAGCAGAGGGTCACGGGGCGAGCAGTACTTC
v_gene: TRBV10-3; d_gene: NA; j_gene: TRBJ1-1; abundance: few; CDR3aa: CATLQGMNTEAFF; CDR3nt: TGTGCCACCCTGCAGGGGATGAACACTGAAGCTTTCTTT
v_gene: TRBV6-1; d_gene: TRBD2; j_gene: TRBJ2-5; abundance: many; CDR3aa: CASKSPSGPKQETQYF; CDR3nt: TGTGCCAGCAAGTCACCTAGCGGGCCCAAGCAAGAGACCCAGTACTTC
v_gene: TRBV18; d_gene: NA; j_gene: TRBJ2-7; abundance: NA; CDR3aa: CASSPEGYEQYF; CDR3nt: TGTGCCAGCTCTCCGGAGGGGTACGAGCAGTACTTC
v_gene: TRBV4-1; d_gene: NA; j_gene: TRBJ2-7; abundance: many; CDR3aa: CASSQDHGLYEQYF; CDR3nt: TGCGCCAGCAGCCAAGATCACGGACTCTACGAGCAGTACTTC
v_gene: TRBV15; d_gene: TRBD2; j_gene: TRBJ2-3; abundance: many; CDR3aa: CATSRSSGSADTQYF; CDR3nt: TGTGCCACCAGCAGGTCTAGCGGGAGCGCAGATACGCAGTATTTT
v_gene: TRBV3-1; d_gene: NA; j_gene: TRBJ1-1; abundance: NA; CDR3aa: CASGPPHLNTEAFF; CDR3nt: TGTGCCAGCGGCCCCCCCCATCTGAACACTGAAGCTTTCTTT
v_gene: TRBV20-1; d_gene: TRBD2; j_gene: TRBJ2-7; abundance: NA; CDR3aa: CSARDPASGTYYEQYF; CDR3nt: TGCAGTGCTAGAGATCCGGCTAGCGGGACCTACTACGAGCAGTACTTC
v_gene: TRBV5-1; d_gene: NA; j_gene: TRBJ2-1; abundance: many; CDR3aa: CASSTATGGANEQFF; CDR3nt: TGCGCCAGCAGCACCGCGACAGGAGGCGCCAATGAGCAGTTCTTC
v_gene: TRBV5-1; d_gene: NA; j_gene: TRBJ2-1; abundance: many; CDR3aa: CASSARVGMDNEQFF; CDR3nt: TGCGCCAGCAGCGCCCGTGTAGGGATGGACAATGAGCAGTTCTTC
v_gene: TRBV2; d_gene: NA; j_gene: TRBJ1-1; abundance: NA; CDR3aa: CASIPDLNTEAFF; CDR3nt: TGTGCCAGCATCCCTGATTTGAACACTGAAGCTTTCTTT
v_gene: TRBV3-1; d_gene: NA; j_gene: TRBJ2-5; abundance: NA; CDR3aa: CASSQGRSETQYF; CDR3nt: TGTGCCAGCAGCCAAGGCCGCTCGGAGACCCAGTACTTC
v_gene: TRBV5-1; d_gene: NA; j_gene: TRBJ1-1; abundance: once; CDR3aa: CASGSPQGARNTEAFF; CDR3nt: TGCGCCAGCGGCTCCCCCCAAGGGGCTCGTAACACTGAAGCTTTCTTT
v_gene: TRBV12-3/TRBV12-4; d_gene: TRBD2; j_gene: TRBJ2-7; abundance: many; CDR3aa: CASSLPIGGRGYEQYF; CDR3nt: TGTGCCAGCAGTTTACCTATAGGCGGGAGAGGCTACGAGCAGTACTTC
v_gene: TRBV5-1; d_gene: NA; j_gene: TRBJ1-1; abundance: many; CDR3aa: CASSYTANTEAFF; CDR3nt: TGCGCCAGCAGCTACACAGCGAACACTGAAGCTTTCTTT
v_gene: TRBV10-1; d_gene: NA; j_gene: TRBJ2-2; abundance: many; CDR3aa: CASSGASETSNTGELFF; CDR3nt: TGCGCCAGCAGTGGGGCTTCGGAGACTTCGAACACCGGGGAGCTGTTTTTT
v_gene: TRBV18; d_gene: NA; j_gene: TRBJ2-7; abundance: NA; CDR3aa: CASSPQGEWGYEQYF; CDR3nt: TGTGCCAGCTCACCCCAGGGTGAGTGGGGCTACGAGCAGTACTTC
v_gene: TRBV7-2; d_gene: TRBD2; j_gene: TRBJ2-3; abundance: NA; CDR3aa: CASSFLRLAGDTQYF; CDR3nt: TGTGCCAGCAGCTTTCTTAGACTAGCGGGAGATACGCAGTATTTT
v_gene: TRBV7-8; d_gene: NA; j_gene: TRBJ2-4; abundance: few; CDR3aa: CASSLELGGLGLKNIQYF; CDR3nt: TGTGCCAGCAGCTTAGAGTTGGGGGGCCTCGGCCTCAAAAACATTCAGTACTTC
v_gene: TRBV7-2; d_gene: TRBD2; j_gene: TRBJ2-1; abundance: NA; CDR3aa: CASSPRLSGGYNEQFF; CDR3nt: TGTGCCAGCAGCCCCCGCCTTAGCGGGGGCTACAATGAGCAGTTCTTC
v_gene: TRBV12-3/TRBV12-4; d_gene: NA; j_gene: TRBJ2-4; abundance: many; CDR3aa: CASSLWGAKNIQYF; CDR3nt: TGTGCCAGCAGTTTGTGGGGAGCCAAAAACATTCAGTACTTC
v_gene: TRBV7-9; d_gene: NA; j_gene: TRBJ2-5; abundance: NA; CDR3aa: CASSPRANQETQYF; CDR3nt: TGTGCCAGCAGCCCCCGGGCCAACCAAGAGACCCAGTACTTC
v_gene: TRBV20-1; d_gene: TRBD1; j_gene: TRBJ1-1; abundance: many; CDR3aa: CKGQGVTEAFF; CDR3nt: TGCAAGGGACAGGGGGTCACTGAAGCTTTCTTT
v_gene: TRBV4-3; d_gene: NA; j_gene: TRBJ2-4; abundance: many; CDR3aa: CASSQGFASLAKNIQYF; CDR3nt: TGCGCCAGCAGCCAAGGTTTCGCCAGTCTAGCCAAAAACATTCAGTACTTC
v_gene: TRBV5-1; d_gene: TRBD2; j_gene: TRBJ2-7; abundance: many; CDR3aa: CASSGTSGSNEQYF; CDR3nt: TGCGCCAGCAGCGGGACTAGCGGGAGTAATGAGCAGTACTTC
v_gene: TRBV5-1; d_gene: TRBD1; j_gene: TRBJ1-1; abundance: NA; CDR3aa: CASSTTGTGNPGTEAFF; CDR3nt: TGCGCCAGCAGCACCACCGGGACAGGGAACCCGGGCACTGAAGCTTTCTTT
v_gene: TRBV6-1; d_gene: NA; j_gene: TRBJ2-1; abundance: many; CDR3aa: CASSPLGTPFENEQFF; CDR3nt: TGTGCCAGCAGCCCCCTCGGGACACCCTTTGAAAATGAGCAGTTCTTC
v_gene: TRBV5-1; d_gene: TRBD2; j_gene: TRBJ2-1; abundance: NA; CDR3aa: CASSFALAGNNAQFF; CDR3nt: TGCGCCAGCAGCTTTGCGCTAGCGGGGAACAATGCGCAGTTCTTC
v_gene: TRBV5-1; d_gene: TRBD1; j_gene: TRBJ1-2; abundance: NA; CDR3aa: CASSLGGTGKDGYTF; CDR3nt: TGCGCCAGCAGCTTGGGCGGGACAGGGAAAGATGGCTACACCTTC
v_gene: TRBV15; d_gene: NA; j_gene: TRBJ2-7; abundance: many; CDR3aa: CATSTGQEGTYEQYF; CDR3nt: TGTGCCACCAGCACTGGACAGGAGGGGACCTACGAGCAGTACTTC
v_gene: TRBV27; d_gene: TRBD1; j_gene: TRBJ1-1; abundance: few; CDR3aa: CASRPYGTEDEAFF; CDR3nt: TGTGCCAGCAGGCCCTATGGGACAGAAGATGAAGCTTTCTTT
v_gene: TRBV20-1; d_gene: NA; j_gene: TRBJ2-5; abundance: NA; CDR3aa: CSARTPAARETQYF; CDR3nt: TGCAGTGCTAGAACCCCGGCGGCTCGGGAGACCCAGTACTTC
v_gene: TRBV20-1; d_gene: TRBD2; j_gene: TRBJ2-3; abundance: many; CDR3aa: CSAGLGLAGITDTQYF; CDR3nt: TGCAGTGCTGGTTTGGGACTAGCGGGGATCACAGATACGCAGTATTTT
v_gene: TRBV12-3/TRBV12-4; d_gene: NA; j_gene: TRBJ2-3; abundance: NA; CDR3aa: CASSPSRAADTQYF; CDR3nt: TGTGCCAGCAGTCCTAGCAGGGCAGCAGATACGCAGTATTTT
v_gene: TRBV6-5; d_gene: NA; j_gene: TRBJ1-3; abundance: few; CDR3aa: CASSRGADSGNTIYF; CDR3nt: TGTGCCAGTTCGCGCGGGGCCGACTCTGGAAACACCATATATTTT